The 7 T cell receptor beta chains presented below share a single source sample, sequenced in a study of control samples from healthy donors and cancer patients. Profiled with immunoSEQ multiplex PCR; TCRdb holds only in-frame clones, not every one. The sample has more than 100,000 clones, approximately 90% seen once. Material for sequencing was PBMCs. Receptors originate from a man aged 60 to 69 with lung cancer.

J is TRBJ2-7 and V is TRBV6-1, with a weak D call TRBD1 (6 bases). CDR3 length equals 12 residues. V dropped 2 bases and J dropped 9 bases, with 11 bases sitting between them. Germline V gene lookup returns CDR1 MNHNS and CDR2 SASEGT. The CDR3 sequence: CASSEFEGVQYV. The CDR3 bases are TGTGCCAGCAGTGAATTTGAGGGGGTGCAGTACGTC.

The genes are TRBV7-2 and TRBJ1-6, with a tentative D call TRBD1 (6 bases). V lost 3 bases to trimming and J lost 10 bases, with 7 bases between them. Germline assignment: CDR1 SGHTA and CDR2 FQGNSA. The CDR3 runs 12 residues. Here the CDR3 reads CASSFTGSPLHF. The CDR3 DNA is TGTGCCAGCAGCTTTACAGGGTCACCCCTCCACTTT.

The V gene is TRBV7-9, the J gene TRBJ1-2; D gene unclear. The CDR3 spans 15 residues. V was shortened by 1 base and J by 7 bases, with 16 bases between the two germline ends. Per germline, CDR1 SEHNR and CDR2 FQNEAQ (reference sequence). The CDR3 sequence: CASSLVAKGLGGYTF. In DNA, the CDR3 is TGTGCCAGCAGCTTAGTCGCGAAAGGTTTGGGTGGCTACACCTTC.

This chain links TRBV18 with TRBJ2-7; D is unclear. This CDR3 is 12 amino acids long. CDR1 KGHSH and CDR2 LQKENI come from the germline V gene. Trimming took off 6 bases at V and 3 bases at J, with 9 bases between the two ends. The CDR3 nucleotides read TGTGCCAGCTCTCCTAATATCTACGAGCAGTACTTC. Protein product: CASSPNIYEQYF.

V usage is TRBV5-1 and J usage is TRBJ2-5, with TRBD2 identical over 10 bases. Germline lookup yields CDR1 SGHRS and CDR2 YFSETQ. The CDR3 length is 17 residues. The V segment lost 0 bases and the J segment 4 bases; nucleotides outside the gene matches: 9. The CDR3 is CASSLAHLAGVGETQYF. CDR3 DNA sequence: TGCGCCAGCAGCTTGGCGCATCTAGCGGGGGTAGGAGAGACCCAGTACTTC.

This clone appeared a few times. The V call is TRBV29-1, the J call TRBJ2-3; no clear D. Trimming removed 3 bases at V and 1 base at J, with 8 bases between. This CDR3 comprises 13 residues. Germline CDR1 reads SQVTM; CDR2 reads ANQGSEA. This CDR3 is CSVESQGTDTQYF. The CDR3 coding sequence is TGCAGCGTTGAGTCCCAGGGCACAGATACGCAGTATTTT.

The rearrangement joins TRBV25-1 to TRBJ1-1; maybe TRBD1 (5 bases). CDR1 and CDR2 from the germline V gene are MGHDK and SYGVNS. The CDR3 extends over 16 amino acids. V was shortened by 1 base and J by 2 bases, with 14 bases between the two germline ends. As DNA, the CDR3 is TGTGCCAGCAGTGAATTGACAGCCCCCACCAACACTGAAGCTTTCTTT. Translated, it gives CASSELTAPTNTEAFF.